This T cell receptor beta chain was profiled in a study of vaccination and CD4 T cells after COVID-19. Study information: SARS-CoV-2, HCoV-NL63, HCoV-OC43 and HCoV-229E supplied the overlapping spike peptides used to stimulate cells. Researchers treated control cultures with a CEFX pool, an HIV-1 Nef pool, or no peptide.

This clonotype came up once. The antigen is undetermined. Trimming took 6 bases from V and 7 from J; bases not matched to a gene: 18. The germline CDR1 and CDR2 sequences are LNHDA and SQIVND (reference sequence). The CDR3 covers 17 residues. Treatment here: approximately 9-day PBMC culture with coronavirus spike peptide pools or control peptides (ViraFEST assay). Unexposed donor CD4+ T cells predated the COVID-19 pandemic, collected 2011-2018. The Oncomine TCR Beta short-read assay sequenced DNA from cultured CD4+ T cells. TCRdb independently ran MiXCR on the PCR reads; one entry per CDR3 protein. The data hold over 5,500 distinct CDR3 sequences, with approximately 52% observed a single time.

The source material was CD4+ T cells from blood, cultured in vitro. The rearrangement links TRBV19 to TRBJ2-7, with 10 bases lining up with TRBD2. This sequence originates from a human donor in good health. Here the CDR3 DNA reads TGTGCCAGTAGCACGGACCCTTCTAGCGGGAGTAGAGAGGAGCAGTACTTC. Its protein product is CASSTDPSSGSREEQYF.